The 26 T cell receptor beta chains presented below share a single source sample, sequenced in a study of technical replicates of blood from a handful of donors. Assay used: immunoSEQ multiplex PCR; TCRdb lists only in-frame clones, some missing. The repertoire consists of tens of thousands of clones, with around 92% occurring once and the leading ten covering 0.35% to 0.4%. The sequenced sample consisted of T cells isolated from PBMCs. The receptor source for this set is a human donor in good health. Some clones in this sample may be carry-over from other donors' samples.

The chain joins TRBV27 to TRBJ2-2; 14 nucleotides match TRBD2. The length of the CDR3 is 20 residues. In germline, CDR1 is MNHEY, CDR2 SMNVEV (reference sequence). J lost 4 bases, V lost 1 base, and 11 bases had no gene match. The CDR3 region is CASSLFGTSGSRVVTGELFF. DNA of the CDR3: TGTGCCAGCAGTTTATTCGGGACTAGCGGGAGTCGGGTTGTCACCGGGGAGCTGTTTTTT.

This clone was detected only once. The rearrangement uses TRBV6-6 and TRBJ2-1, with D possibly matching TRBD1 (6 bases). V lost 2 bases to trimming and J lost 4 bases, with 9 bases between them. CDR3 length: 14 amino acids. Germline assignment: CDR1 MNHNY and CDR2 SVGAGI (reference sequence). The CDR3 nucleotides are TGTGCCAGCAGTTACGGGGGCTTATACAATGAGCAGTTCTTC. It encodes CASSYGGLYNEQFF.

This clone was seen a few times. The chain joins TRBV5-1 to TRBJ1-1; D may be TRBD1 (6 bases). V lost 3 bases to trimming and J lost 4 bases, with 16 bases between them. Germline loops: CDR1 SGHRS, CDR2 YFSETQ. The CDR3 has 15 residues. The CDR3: CASSYAVGHSTEAFF. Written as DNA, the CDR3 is TGCGCCAGCAGCTATGCCGTGGGACACTCCACTGAAGCTTTCTTT.

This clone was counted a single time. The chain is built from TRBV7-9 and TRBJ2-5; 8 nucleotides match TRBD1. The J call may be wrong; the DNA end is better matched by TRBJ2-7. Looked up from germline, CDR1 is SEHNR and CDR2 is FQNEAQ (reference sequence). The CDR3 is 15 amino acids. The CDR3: CASSVGQGILYEQYF. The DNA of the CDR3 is TGTGCCAGCAGCGTCGGACAGGGAATTCTGTACGAGCAGTACTTC.

The CDR3 here is CASSTQVYTEAFF. The CDR3 bases are TGTGCCAGCAGTACGCAGGTCTACACTGAAGCTTTCTTT. This chain links TRBV27 with TRBJ1-1, with D uncertain. Germline values: CDR1 MNHEY, CDR2 SMNVEV (reference sequence). The ends were cut back, 5 bases at V and 3 bases at J, with 10 bases in the middle. This CDR3 has 13 amino acids.

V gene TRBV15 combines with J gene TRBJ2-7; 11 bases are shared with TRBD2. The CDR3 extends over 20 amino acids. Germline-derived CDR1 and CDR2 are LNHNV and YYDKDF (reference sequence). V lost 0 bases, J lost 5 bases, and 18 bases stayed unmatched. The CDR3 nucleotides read TGTGCCACCAGCAGAGACCTCTTGGTAGCGGGAGGGCCAAGGAGAGACGAGCAGTACTTC. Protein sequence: CATSRDLLVAGGPRRDEQYF.

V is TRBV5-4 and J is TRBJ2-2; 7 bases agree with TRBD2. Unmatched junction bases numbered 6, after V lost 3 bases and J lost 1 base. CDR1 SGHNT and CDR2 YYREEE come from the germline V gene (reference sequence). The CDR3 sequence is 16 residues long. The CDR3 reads CASSSGGGENTGELFF. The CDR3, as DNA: TGTGCCAGCAGCTCGGGCGGGGGAGAGAACACCGGGGAGCTGTTTTTT.

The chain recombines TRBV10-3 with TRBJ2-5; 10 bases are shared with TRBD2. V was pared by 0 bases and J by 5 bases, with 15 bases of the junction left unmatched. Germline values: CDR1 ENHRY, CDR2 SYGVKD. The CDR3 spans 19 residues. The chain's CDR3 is CAISESTVGQREGRETQYF. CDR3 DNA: TGTGCCATCAGTGAGTCGACGGTGGGCCAGCGGGAGGGCCGGGAGACCCAGTACTTC.

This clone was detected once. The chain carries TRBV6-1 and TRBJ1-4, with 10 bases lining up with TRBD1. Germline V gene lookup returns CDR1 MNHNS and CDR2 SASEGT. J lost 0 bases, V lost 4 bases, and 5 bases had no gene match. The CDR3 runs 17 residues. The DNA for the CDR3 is TGTGCCAGCAGTGGACAGGGGGCGGATGCAACTAATGAAAAACTGTTTTTT. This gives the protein CASSGQGADATNEKLFF.

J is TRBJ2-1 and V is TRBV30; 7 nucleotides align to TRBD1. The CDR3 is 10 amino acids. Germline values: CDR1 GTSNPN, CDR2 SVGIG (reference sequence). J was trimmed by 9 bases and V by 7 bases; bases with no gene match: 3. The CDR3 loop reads CASTGTEQFF. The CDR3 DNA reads TGTGCCTCGACAGGGACTGAGCAGTTCTTC.

The CDR3 coding sequence is TGTGCCAGCAGTACTTCCCGGGATGCTCCCTCCGATACGCAGTATTTT. Its protein is CASSTSRDAPSDTQYF. The chain recombines TRBV6-6 with TRBJ2-3; possibly TRBD2 for D (5 bases). The CDR3 covers 16 residues. Per the germline V gene, CDR1 is MNHNY and CDR2 is SVGAGI (reference sequence). V gave up 5 bases and J gave up 6 bases, with 21 bases separating them.

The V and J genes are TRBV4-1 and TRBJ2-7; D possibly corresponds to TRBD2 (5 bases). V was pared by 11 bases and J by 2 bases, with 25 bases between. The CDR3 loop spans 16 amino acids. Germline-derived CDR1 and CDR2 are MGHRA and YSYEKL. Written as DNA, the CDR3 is TGCGCCGCCGGGCCGGAATCGCTTATGACTACCTACGAGCAGTACTTC. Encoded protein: CAAGPESLMTTYEQYF.

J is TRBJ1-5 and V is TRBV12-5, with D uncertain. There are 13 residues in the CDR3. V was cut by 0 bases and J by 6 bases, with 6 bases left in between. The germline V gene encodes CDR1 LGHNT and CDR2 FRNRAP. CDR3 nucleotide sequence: TGTGCTAGTGGTTTGGTACGGGGTCAGCCCCAGCATTTT. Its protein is CASGLVRGQPQHF.

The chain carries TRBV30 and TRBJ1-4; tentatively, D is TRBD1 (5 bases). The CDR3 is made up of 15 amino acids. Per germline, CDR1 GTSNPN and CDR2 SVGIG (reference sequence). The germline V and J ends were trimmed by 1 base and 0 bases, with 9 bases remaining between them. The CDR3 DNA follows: TGTGCCTGGAGTGCTGGGGCCGCAACTAATGAAAAACTGTTTTTT. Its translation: CAWSAGAATNEKLFF.

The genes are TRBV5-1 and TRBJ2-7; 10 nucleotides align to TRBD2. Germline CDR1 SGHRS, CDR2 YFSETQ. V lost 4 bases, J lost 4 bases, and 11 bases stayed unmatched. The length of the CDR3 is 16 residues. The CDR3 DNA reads TGCGCCAGCAGCGGACCCGGGACTAGCGTAGGGTACGAGCAGTACTTC. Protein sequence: CASSGPGTSVGYEQYF.

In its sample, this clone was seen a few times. The DNA of the CDR3 is TGTGCCAGCAGTGAATCAAACAGGTTCTACGAGCAGTACTTC. It translates to CASSESNRFYEQYF. The chain couples TRBV2 to TRBJ2-7; D possibly corresponds to TRBD1 (5 bases). The V end was cut by 2 bases, the J end by 3 bases, with 11 bases between. CDR3 length: 14 residues. The germline V gene has CDR1 SNHLY and CDR2 FYNNEI. The full variable domain, its missing parts supplied by reference TRBV2 and TRBJ2-7, is EPEVTQTPSHQVTQMGQEVILRCVPISNHLYFYWYRQILGQKVEFLVSFYNNEISEKSEIFDDQFSVERPDGSNFTLKIRSTKLEDSAMYFCASSESNRFYEQYFGPGTRLTVT.

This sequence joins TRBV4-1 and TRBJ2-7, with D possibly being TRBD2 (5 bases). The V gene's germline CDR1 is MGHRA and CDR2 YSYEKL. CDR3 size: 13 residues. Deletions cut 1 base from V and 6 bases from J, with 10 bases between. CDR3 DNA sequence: TGCGCCAGCAGCCAAGGAGGGAGTATCGAGCAGTACTTC. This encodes CASSQGGSIEQYF.

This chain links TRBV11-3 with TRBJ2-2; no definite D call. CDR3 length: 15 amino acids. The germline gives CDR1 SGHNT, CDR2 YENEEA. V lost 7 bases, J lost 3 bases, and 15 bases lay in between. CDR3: CASTPTSEYTGELFF. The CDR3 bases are TGTGCCAGCACACCAACCTCTGAGTACACCGGGGAGCTGTTTTTT. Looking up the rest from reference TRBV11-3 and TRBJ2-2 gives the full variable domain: EAGVVQSPRYKIIEKKQPVAFWCNPISGHNTLYWYLQNLGQGPELLIRYENEEAVDDSQLPKDRFSAERLKGVDSTLKIQPAELGDSAVYLCASTPTSEYTGELFFGEGSRLTVL.

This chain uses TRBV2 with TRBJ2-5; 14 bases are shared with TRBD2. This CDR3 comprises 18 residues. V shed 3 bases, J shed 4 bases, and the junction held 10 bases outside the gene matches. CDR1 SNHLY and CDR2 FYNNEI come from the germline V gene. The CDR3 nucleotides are TGTGCCAGCAGTGACGCGGGACTAGCGGGAGTAGGAGGAGAGACCCAGTACTTC. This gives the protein CASSDAGLAGVGGETQYF.

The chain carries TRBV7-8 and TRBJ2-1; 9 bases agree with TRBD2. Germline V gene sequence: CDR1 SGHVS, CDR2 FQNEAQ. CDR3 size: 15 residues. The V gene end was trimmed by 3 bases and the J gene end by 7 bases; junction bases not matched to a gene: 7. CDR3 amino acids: CASSFLGGRGNEQFF. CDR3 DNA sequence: TGTGCCAGCAGCTTCTTGGGCGGGAGGGGTAATGAGCAGTTCTTC.

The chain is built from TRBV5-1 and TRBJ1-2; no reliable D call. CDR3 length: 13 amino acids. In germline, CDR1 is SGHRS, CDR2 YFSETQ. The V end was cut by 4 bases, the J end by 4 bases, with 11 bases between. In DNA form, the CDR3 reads TGCGCCAGCAGCCGGGGAGGCGGCTATGGCTACACCTTC. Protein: CASSRGGGYGYTF.

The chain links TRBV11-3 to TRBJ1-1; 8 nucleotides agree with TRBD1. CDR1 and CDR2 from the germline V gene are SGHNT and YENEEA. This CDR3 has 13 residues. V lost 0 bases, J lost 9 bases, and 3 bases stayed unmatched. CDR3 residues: CASSLEGRGQAFF. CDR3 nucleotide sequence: TGTGCCAGCAGCTTAGAAGGCAGGGGGCAAGCTTTCTTT. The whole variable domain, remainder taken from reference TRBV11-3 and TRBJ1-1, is EAGVVQSPRYKIIEKKQPVAFWCNPISGHNTLYWYLQNLGQGPELLIRYENEEAVDDSQLPKDRFSAERLKGVDSTLKIQPAELGDSAVYLCASSLEGRGQAFFGQGTRLTVV.

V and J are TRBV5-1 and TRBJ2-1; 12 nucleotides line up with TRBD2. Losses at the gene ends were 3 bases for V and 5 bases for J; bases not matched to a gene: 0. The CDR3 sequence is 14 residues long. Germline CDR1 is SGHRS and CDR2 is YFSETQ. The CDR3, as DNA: TGCGCCAGCAGCTGGACTAGCGGGAACAATGAGCAGTTCTTC. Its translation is CASSWTSGNNEQFF.

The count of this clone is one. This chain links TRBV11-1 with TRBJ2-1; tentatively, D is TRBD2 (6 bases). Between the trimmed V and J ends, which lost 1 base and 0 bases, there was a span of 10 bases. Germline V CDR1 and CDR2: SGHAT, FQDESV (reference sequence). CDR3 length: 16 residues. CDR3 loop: CASSLGGVSSYNEQFF. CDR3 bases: TGTGCCAGCAGCTTAGGCGGGGTGTCCTCCTACAATGAGCAGTTCTTC.

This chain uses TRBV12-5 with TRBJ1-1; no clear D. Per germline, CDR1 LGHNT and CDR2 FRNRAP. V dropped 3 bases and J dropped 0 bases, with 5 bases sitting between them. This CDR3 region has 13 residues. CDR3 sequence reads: CASGFGMNTEAFF. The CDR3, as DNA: TGTGCTAGTGGTTTCGGGATGAACACTGAAGCTTTCTTT.

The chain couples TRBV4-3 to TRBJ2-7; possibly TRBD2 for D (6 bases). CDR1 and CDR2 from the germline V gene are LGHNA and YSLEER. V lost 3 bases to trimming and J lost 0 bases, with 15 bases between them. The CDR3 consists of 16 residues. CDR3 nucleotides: TGCGCCAGCAGCCATAAGAAGGCGGGGCCCTCCTACGAGCAGTACTTC. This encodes CASSHKKAGPSYEQYF.